These 32 T cell receptor beta chains came from one sample sequenced in a study of beta chain features in type 1 diabetes. Findings and caveats of the study: Shortening that was moderate but significant affected the TCRB CDR3s of Type 1 diabetes patients in all four CD4+ subsets.

Their specific antigens are unknown. As every portion of the isolated RNA was reverse transcribed, the sequencing read expressed TCRB transcripts. Clones were read by immunoSEQ multiplex PCR, and TCRdb kept only the in-frame ones, dropping some. The sample holds 20,000 to 25,000 clones, around three fifths seen once. The material sequenced was stem cell memory CD4+ T cells from blood. These receptors were collected from a man aged 18 to 35 with type 1 diabetes.

J is TRBJ2-3 and V is TRBV30; D might be TRBD2 (7 bases). The CDR3 length is 13 residues. Per germline, CDR1 GTSNPN and CDR2 SVGIG (reference sequence). Trimming took 8 bases from V and 3 from J, leaving 15 bases between them. In nucleotides, the CDR3 is TGTGCCGGGGGGGCTACGACAACAGATACGCAGTATTTT. Amino acid sequence: CAGGATTTDTQYF.

This clone occurred a few times. The genes are TRBV5-1 and TRBJ2-7; D remains unclear. From germline, CDR1 is SGHRS and CDR2 YFSETQ. CDR3 length: 13 amino acids. V was pared by 2 bases and J by 4 bases, with 10 bases between. CDR3 sequence reads: CASSFTDPYEQYF. In nucleotides, the CDR3 is TGCGCCAGCAGCTTCACAGATCCGTACGAGCAGTACTTC.

This rearrangement joins TRBV10-3 to TRBJ2-5; 8 bases are shared with TRBD2. Germline trimming cut 0 bases from V and 1 base from J; bases unmatched to any gene: 7. Germline assignment: CDR1 ENHRY and CDR2 SYGVKD. CDR3 size: 17 residues. The CDR3 sequence is CAISESRASGLQETQYF. Written as DNA, the CDR3 is TGTGCCATCAGTGAGTCTAGGGCTAGCGGGCTCCAAGAGACCCAGTACTTC.

CDR3 protein: CASSSTLLLARTDTQYF. In DNA, the CDR3 is TGTGCCAGCAGCTCGACTCTTCTCCTTGCTCGCACAGATACGCAGTATTTT. This chain joins TRBV7-8 and TRBJ2-3; no definite D call. Germline V lookup: CDR1 SGHVS, CDR2 FQNEAQ. V was shortened by 4 bases and J by 1 base, with 18 bases between the two germline ends. There are 17 residues in the CDR3.

The V gene is TRBV5-6, the J gene TRBJ2-4; D call uncertain. The CDR3 has 14 residues. Germline lookup yields CDR1 SGHDT and CDR2 YYEEEE. Trimming pared 0 bases from V and 8 bases from J, leaving 12 bases between. This chain's CDR3 is CASSLAPQVYIQYF. CDR3 sequence (DNA): TGTGCCAGCAGCTTGGCCCCGCAGGTGTACATTCAGTACTTC.

This clone was counted only a few times. CDR3 DNA sequence: TGTGCCAGCAGTTTAGGGCGTGGCGGGAGGAGCGAGCAGTACTTC. Translating gives CASSLGRGGRSEQYF. This sequence joins TRBV27 and TRBJ2-7; 8 nucleotides align to TRBD2. The J segment lost 6 bases and the V segment lost 2 bases, leaving 9 bases of the junction unmatched. Per the germline V gene, CDR1 is MNHEY and CDR2 is SMNVEV (reference sequence). The CDR3 sequence is 15 residues long.

The rearrangement links TRBV6-5 to TRBJ1-2; 7 nucleotides match TRBD1. The germline V gene encodes CDR1 MNHEY and CDR2 SVGAGI. The CDR3 totals 12 residues. V lost 2 bases, J lost 6 bases, and 0 bases stayed unmatched. The DNA for the CDR3 is TGTGCCAGCAGTTACAGGGGGCATGGCTACACCTTC. Its translation is CASSYRGHGYTF.

This clone occurred a few times. V gene TRBV4-3 combines with J gene TRBJ1-2; no definite D call. Germline assignment: CDR1 LGHNA and CDR2 YSLEER. The length of the CDR3 is 15 residues. Deletions cut 1 base from V and 3 bases from J, with 12 bases between. The CDR3 DNA is TGCGCCAGCAGCCAAGGGCCTCAGGTAGACTATGGCTACACCTTC. Its protein is CASSQGPQVDYGYTF.

A few counts support this clone. The rearrangement joins TRBV28 to TRBJ2-1; possibly TRBD2 for D (5 bases). The CDR3 has 14 residues. Trimming left V 5 bases short and J 9 bases short, with 17 bases between. Germline V CDR1 and CDR2: MDHEN, SYDVKM. CDR3 sequence reads: CASSGRRRRFEQFF. DNA for the CDR3: TGTGCCAGCAGTGGGAGACGGAGACGCTTTGAGCAGTTCTTC. The entire variable domain, with the rest obtained from reference TRBV28 and TRBJ2-1, is as follows: DVKVTQSSRYLVKRTGEKVFLECVQDMDHENMFWYRQDPGLGLRLIYFSYDVKMKEKGDIPEGYSVSREKKERFSLILESASTNQTSMYLCASSGRRRRFEQFFGPGTRLTVL.

This sequence joins TRBV19 and TRBJ2-1; 8 positions agree with TRBD1. Germline assignment: CDR1 LNHDA and CDR2 SQIVND (reference sequence). This CDR3 region has 14 residues. Unmatched junction bases numbered 12, after V lost 2 bases and J lost 15 bases. The CDR3 loop is CASSIRQGLGAAFF. Here the CDR3 DNA reads TGTGCCAGTAGTATAAGACAGGGGTTGGGAGCGGCGTTCTTC.

V and J are TRBV18 and TRBJ2-7, with 10 bases fitting TRBD2. The trim removed 1 base at V and 5 bases at J, leaving 11 bases unmatched. In germline, CDR1 is KGHSH, CDR2 LQKENI. This CDR3 has 17 amino acids. As DNA, the CDR3 is TGTGCCAGCTCACCACTTCCAGCGGGAGGGCCTGGAGACGAGCAGTACTTC. Its protein product is CASSPLPAGGPGDEQYF.

The table lists this clone with a few counts. This chain connects TRBV10-3 to TRBJ2-7; 10 bases align to TRBD2. Unmatched junction bases numbered 15, after V lost 6 bases and J lost 7 bases. CDR3 length equals 16 residues. CDR1 and CDR2 (germline): ENHRY, SYGVKD. The CDR3 here is CAISLSTSGTSLEQYF. The DNA for the CDR3 is TGTGCCATCAGCTTAAGCACTAGCGGGACATCATTAGAGCAGTACTTC.

This clone has just one count. The V and J genes are TRBV27 and TRBJ2-7, with TRBD2 matching 13 bases. This CDR3 spans 16 amino acids. Germline assignment: CDR1 MNHEY and CDR2 SMNVEV (reference sequence). V lost 2 bases and J lost 2; bases outside the gene matches: 3. Here the CDR3 reads CASSLHGTSGTYEQYF. Here the CDR3 DNA reads TGTGCCAGCAGTTTACATGGGACTAGCGGGACCTACGAGCAGTACTTC.

The sample holds a few counts of this clone. The rearrangement links TRBV18 to TRBJ2-1; 9 nucleotides match TRBD2. The V gene end was trimmed by 1 base and the J gene end by 6 bases; junction bases not matched to a gene: 10. The CDR3 consists of 17 residues. The V gene's germline CDR1 is KGHSH and CDR2 LQKENI. The CDR3 DNA follows: TGTGCCAGCTCACCACTCGGCGGGGGGGCACAAGGCAATGAGCAGTTCTTC. Translated: CASSPLGGGAQGNEQFF. The full variable domain, with the rest looked up from reference TRBV18 and TRBJ2-1, is NAGVMQNPRHLVRRRGQEARLRCSPMKGHSHVYWYRQLPEEGLKFMVYLQKENIIDESGMPKERFSAEFPKEGPSILRIQQVVRGDSAAYFCASSPLGGGAQGNEQFFGPGTRLTVL.

The rearrangement uses TRBV7-2 and TRBJ2-7, with 8 bases fitting TRBD2. This CDR3 region has 14 residues. Germline values: CDR1 SGHTA, CDR2 FQGNSA. The V segment lost 5 bases and the J segment 3 bases; nucleotides outside the gene matches: 6. The CDR3 reads CASSLSGTLYEQYF. As DNA, the CDR3 is TGTGCCAGCAGCCTTAGCGGGACACTCTACGAGCAGTACTTC.

The chain uses TRBV6-5 and TRBJ1-5, with D unclear. Per the germline V gene, CDR1 is MNHEY and CDR2 is SVGAGI. This CDR3 contains 13 residues. Trimming took off 2 bases at V and 3 bases at J, with 5 bases between the two ends. The chain's CDR3 is CASSYGDNQPQHF. The CDR3 DNA reads TGTGCCAGCAGTTACGGAGACAATCAGCCCCAGCATTTT.

This clone was counted between two and nine times. The chain has TRBV19 and TRBJ2-7; 8 nucleotides align to TRBD2. The CDR3 has 19 residues. The germline gives CDR1 LNHDA, CDR2 SQIVND (reference sequence). V lost 3 bases and J lost 1; bases outside the gene matches: 17. CDR3 nucleotides: TGTGCCAGTAGTATCGGTCAACTAGGTAGCGGGACATCATCCTACGAGCAGTACTTC. This gives the protein CASSIGQLGSGTSSYEQYF.

The chain uses TRBV5-1 and TRBJ2-2, with D perhaps matching TRBD2 (5 bases). Germline CDR1 and CDR2: SGHRS and YFSETQ. This CDR3 contains 13 residues. The V gene lost 5 bases and the J gene lost 5 bases, with 10 bases spanning the gap. As DNA, the CDR3 is TGCGCCAGCAGACTAGGAAGGACCGGGGAGCTGTTTTTT. It specifies CASRLGRTGELFF.

The J gene is TRBJ2-1, the V gene TRBV7-8; 7 bases map to TRBD2. Germline loops: CDR1 SGHVS, CDR2 FQNEAQ. V lost 4 bases to trimming and J lost 11 bases; unmatched junction nucleotides: 2. The CDR3 contains 11 residues. The CDR3 DNA sequence: TGTGCCAGCAGCTCAGCGGGGCAGCAGTTCTTC. This encodes CASSSAGQQFF. The entire variable domain, with the rest obtained from reference TRBV7-8 and TRBJ2-1, is as follows: GAGVSQSPRYKVAKRGQDVALRCDPISGHVSLFWYQQALGQGPEFLTYFQNEAQLDKSGLPSDRFFAERPEGSVSTLKIQRTQQEDSAVYLCASSSAGQQFFGPGTRLTVL.

This chain uses TRBV7-2 with TRBJ1-1; D might be TRBD1 (5 bases). Trimming cost V 5 bases and J 11 bases, with 15 bases left between them. Germline values: CDR1 SGHTA, CDR2 FQGNSA. The CDR3 is 12 amino acids. The DNA for the CDR3 is TGTGCCAGCAGCCTGAGCTGGGGCAACGCTTTCTTT. It translates to CASSLSWGNAFF.

To note about this clone: Its ends do not fully match the called genes, so a read error is possible. The sample has other DNA sequences that encode this CDR3 too. This chain joins TRBV7-9 and TRBJ1-5, with a tentative D call TRBD1 (5 bases). There are 14 residues in the CDR3. In germline, CDR1 is SEHNR, CDR2 FQNEAQ (reference sequence). CDR3 amino acids: CASSLDAGNQPQHF. The CDR3 region has the DNA TGTGCCAGCAGCTTAGACGCAGGGAATCAACCCCAGCATTTT.

The V call is TRBV6-1, the J call TRBJ1-1; the match to TRBD1 covers 7 bases. V gave up 0 bases and J gave up 7 bases; unmatched junction bases: 5. CDR1 is MNHNS and CDR2 is SASEGT in the germline V gene. This CDR3 has 14 amino acids. Here the CDR3 DNA reads TGTGCCAGCAGTGAAGCCATTCGACAGGGTGAAGCTTTCTTT. Translating gives CASSEAIRQGEAFF.

This chain joins TRBV7-6 and TRBJ2-7; TRBD1 aligns across 7 bases. Per the germline V gene, CDR1 is SGHVS and CDR2 is FNYEAQ. With 5 bases clipped from V and 2 bases from J, the junction kept 6 bases outside the gene matches. The CDR3 runs 14 residues. Here the CDR3 DNA reads TGTGCCAGCAGCCCCCGACAGGGAACCTACGAGCAGTACTTC. It codes for CASSPRQGTYEQYF. The full variable domain, its missing parts supplied by reference TRBV7-6 and TRBJ2-7, is GAGVSQSPRYKVTKRGQDVALRCDPISGHVSLYWYRQALGQGPEFLTYFNYEAQQDKSGLPNDRFSAERPEGSISTLTIQRTEQRDSAMYRCASSPRQGTYEQYFGPGTRLTVT.

The chain couples TRBV27 to TRBJ1-2; no firm D call. The CDR3 is made up of 10 amino acids. CDR1 and CDR2 (germline): MNHEY, SMNVEV (reference sequence). Trimming removed 10 bases at V and 0 bases at J, with 3 bases between. The CDR3, as DNA: TGTGCCATATCTAACTATGGCTACACCTTC. This encodes CAISNYGYTF.

This clone was detected only a few times. V usage is TRBV5-4 and J usage is TRBJ2-1, with TRBD2 as a possible D gene (6 bases). The CDR3 is made up of 15 amino acids. Germline V gene data show CDR1 as SGHNT and CDR2 as YYREEE (reference sequence). V was trimmed by 2 bases and J by 2 bases, leaving 11 bases between them. CDR3 loop: CASSFGGGTYNEQFF. The DNA of the CDR3 is TGTGCCAGCAGCTTCGGTGGGGGGACCTACAATGAGCAGTTCTTC. Supplemented by reference TRBV5-4 and TRBJ2-1, the full variable domain reads ETGVTQSPTHLIKTRGQQVTLRCSSQSGHNTVSWYQQALGQGPQFIFQYYREEENGRGNFPPRFSGLQFPNYSSELNVNALELDDSALYLCASSFGGGTYNEQFFGPGTRLTVL.

The chain uses TRBV29-1 and TRBJ2-7; 8 bases agree with TRBD2. This CDR3 is 15 amino acids long. Per the germline V gene, CDR1 is SQVTM and CDR2 is ANQGSEA. Trimming removed 0 bases from V and 7 bases from J; junction bases left unmatched: 11. In DNA form, the CDR3 reads TGCAGCGTTGAAGATCCCTACAGGCGCGGGAGGGAGCAGTACTTC. Encoded protein: CSVEDPYRRGREQYF.

The gene calls are TRBV10-2 and TRBJ2-7, with TRBD2 matching 12 bases. After removal of 5 bases from V and 7 bases from J, the junction contained 12 bases not matched to a gene. CDR3 length: 16 residues. Germline CDR1 and CDR2: WSHSY and SAAADI. The chain's CDR3 is CASSHGLAGSSGEQYF. In DNA, the CDR3 is TGCGCCAGCAGTCATGGACTAGCGGGATCTTCGGGGGAGCAGTACTTC.

V and J are TRBV7-7 and TRBJ2-1; 11 nucleotides align to TRBD2. With 5 bases clipped from V and 5 bases from J, the junction kept 8 bases outside the gene matches. The CDR3 runs 16 residues. Germline V gene sequence: CDR1 SSHAT, CDR2 FNYEAQ (reference sequence). DNA of the CDR3: TGTGCCAGCAGCCAACTCGGGACTAGCGGACACAATGAGCAGTTCTTC. Amino acids: CASSQLGTSGHNEQFF.

This clone was counted only a few times. J is TRBJ2-1 and V is TRBV5-1; D is unclear. The V gene lost 9 bases and the J gene lost 5 bases, with 18 bases spanning the gap. Germline CDR1 reads SGHRS; CDR2 reads YFSETQ. The CDR3 runs to 14 residues. This chain's CDR3 is CANLTEPIDNEQFF. DNA of the CDR3: TGCGCCAACTTAACGGAGCCCATTGACAATGAGCAGTTCTTC.

The chain carries TRBV5-4 and TRBJ1-2; 8 positions match TRBD1. This CDR3 has 14 residues. The V gene end was trimmed by 2 bases and the J gene end by 6 bases; junction bases not matched to a gene: 6. CDR1 is SGHNT and CDR2 is YYREEE in the germline V gene (reference sequence). DNA for the CDR3: TGTGCCAGCAGCTTCGGACAGGGTTTTCATGGCTACACCTTC. The encoded protein is CASSFGQGFHGYTF.

The V gene is TRBV14, the J gene TRBJ2-5; 8 bases agree with TRBD2. The CDR3 totals 15 residues. V was clipped by 4 bases and J by 1 base; unmatched bases: 5. Germline V gene sequence: CDR1 SGHDN, CDR2 FVKESK. CDR3 protein: CASSPFTSGQETQYF. CDR3 DNA: TGTGCCAGCAGCCCGTTCACTAGCGGCCAAGAGACCCAGTACTTC.

Only a few counts were recorded for this clone. CDR3 nucleotides: TGTGCCAGCAGCCCGGGACAGGGGAAAGAGACCCAGTACTTC. Translating gives CASSPGQGKETQYF. The chain links TRBV7-9 to TRBJ2-5, with 10 bases aligning to TRBD1. CDR3 length equals 14 residues. J lost 3 bases, V lost 5 bases, and 3 bases had no gene match. CDR1 SEHNR and CDR2 FQNEAQ come from the germline V gene (reference sequence).